The rows below give T cell receptor beta chains drawn from one sample of a study of blood T cell repertoires in COVID-19. Using immunoSEQ multiplex PCR, the repertoire was profiled, and TCRdb retains in-frame clones only, with some absent. The data contain 200,000 to 300,000 clones, approximately 78% of them singletons. What was sequenced was peripheral blood. Receptors were obtained from an older woman with active or convalescent COVID-19. CDR3s include the opening cysteine and the closing phenylalanine or tryptophan. The order of the fields is J gene, clone size, D gene, V gene, CDR3 protein, CDR3 DNA. The D gene is left open where the match is weak. Expanded clones get a size class; other rows say once, few or many, or leave the size out.

>TRBJ2-5|-|-|TRBV3-1/TRBV3-2
CASSYKAGVETQYF
TGTGCCAGCAGCTACAAGGCAGGGGTCGAGACCCAGTACTTC
>TRBJ1-1|few|-|TRBV29-1
CSVEQGRWNTEAFF
TGCAGCGTTGAACAGGGGCGGTGGAACACTGAAGCTTTCTTT
>TRBJ1-1|-|-|TRBV4-1
CASSQDPVRRDTEAFF
TGCGCCAGCAGCCAAGATCCAGTCAGGCGCGACACTGAAGCTTTCTTT
>TRBJ1-4|-|-|TRBV18
CASSPENRFNEKLFF
TGTGCCAGCTCACCTGAAAACAGATTTAATGAAAAACTGTTTTTT
>TRBJ1-3|-|-|TRBV6-5
CASTAGLSGNTIYF
TGTGCCAGCACGGCAGGGCTCTCTGGAAACACCATATATTTT
>TRBJ1-4|-|TRBD1|TRBV11-2
CASSPVRTGSHEKLFF
TGTGCCAGCAGCCCAGTTAGGACAGGGTCTCATGAAAAACTGTTTTTT
>TRBJ2-1|few|-|TRBV9
CASSGRSYEQFF
TGTGCCAGCAGCGGTCGTTCGTATGAGCAGTTCTTC
>TRBJ2-1|-|-|TRBV10-1
CASSELGNGGQFF
TGCGCCAGCAGTGAGCTAGGTAACGGTGGGCAGTTCTTC
>TRBJ1-2|-|TRBD1|TRBV4-3
CASSQNRGDYGYTF
TGCGCCAGCAGCCAAAACAGGGGGGACTATGGCTACACCTTC
>TRBJ1-5|once|-|TRBV9
CASSVAGESNQPQHF
TGTGCCAGCAGCGTAGCAGGGGAGAGCAATCAGCCCCAGCATTTT